Shown below are 16 T cell receptor beta chains from a single sample sequenced in a study of T cells in Graves' hyperthyroidism and ophthalmopathy. The investigators amplified TCR beta CDR3 regions from RNA transcripts. During a first-round RT-PCR of the TCR CDR3, the HTBI primer set was used. TCRdb ran MiXCR on the multiplex PCR reads and lists one entry per CDR3 protein. The data contain 650,000 to 800,000 distinct CDR3 sequences, approximately 42% of them singletons. The sample taken for sequencing was peripheral blood or thyroid tissue (not recorded which). Every receptor here comes from an adult man with Graves' disease, either hyperthyroidism or ophthalmopathy (not recorded which).

The J gene is TRBJ1-1, the V gene TRBV20-1; the D is unclear. V shed 0 bases and J shed 1 base, with 12 bases lying between them. This CDR3 has 15 residues. Germline V gene sequence: CDR1 DFQATT, CDR2 SNEGSKA (reference sequence). In DNA, the CDR3 is TGCAGTGCTAGAGACCCCACTAAGACGAACACTGAAGCTTTCTTT. It encodes CSARDPTKTNTEAFF.

The V call is TRBV7-2, the J call TRBJ1-5; 7 bases align to TRBD1. The CDR3 is made up of 14 amino acids. V shed 8 bases, J shed 6 bases, and the junction held 10 bases outside the gene matches. Germline V gene sequence: CDR1 SGHTA, CDR2 FQGNSA. CDR3 sequence (DNA): TGTGCCAGCTCACCAGACAGGGTGGCTCAGCCCCAGCATTTT. Translating it yields CASSPDRVAQPQHF.

This chain uses TRBV29-1 with TRBJ1-4; tentative D call: TRBD1 (6 bases). Trimming took off 4 bases at V and 7 bases at J, with 16 bases between the two ends. Germline V CDR1 and CDR2: SQVTM, ANQGSEA. The CDR3 length is 14 residues. CDR3 sequence: CSVVQQGVGEKLFF. CDR3 in DNA: TGCAGCGTTGTCCAACAGGGAGTTGGTGAAAAACTGTTTTTT.

This clonotype has a count of ten or more. The chain couples TRBV7-6 to TRBJ1-3; no clear D. Germline CDR1 SGHVS, CDR2 FNYEAQ. The V and J ends lost 1 base and 8 bases respectively, with 6 bases between them. The CDR3 contains 12 residues. CDR3 region: CASSLDPDTIYF. In nucleotides, the CDR3 is TGTGCCAGCAGCTTAGACCCGGACACCATATATTTT.

The rearrangement uses TRBV2 and TRBJ1-4, with 11 bases that match TRBD1. Germline CDR1 and CDR2: SNHLY and FYNNEI. The CDR3 is 16 amino acids. J lost 4 bases, V lost 4 bases, and 5 bases had no gene match. The CDR3 DNA reads TGTGCCAGCAGTGTCGGTGGGACAGGGGGTAATGAAAAACTGTTTTTT. Its translation: CASSVGGTGGNEKLFF.

The chain uses TRBV19 and TRBJ1-1; D is undetermined. CDR1 is LNHDA and CDR2 is SQIVND in the germline V gene (reference sequence). The CDR3 loop spans 13 amino acids. Deletions cut 3 bases from V and 4 bases from J, with 9 bases between. The CDR3 region has the DNA TGTGCCAGTAGTATGTTCCCTGGCACTGAAGCTTTCTTT. Translated: CASSMFPGTEAFF.

The V and J genes are TRBV25-1 and TRBJ1-2, with D hard to call. The CDR3 extends over 16 amino acids. Trimming took off 4 bases at V and 5 bases at J, with 20 bases between the two ends. The V gene's germline CDR1 is MGHDK and CDR2 SYGVNS. The CDR3 region has the DNA TGTGCCAGCAGTGCTAGGCCCCTCTTGGCGGGTTATGGCTACACCTTC. Amino acids: CASSARPLLAGYGYTF.

In its sample, this clonotype was seen a few times. V and J are TRBV7-9 and TRBJ1-1; D may be TRBD1 (5 bases). Germline V gene data show CDR1 as SEHNR and CDR2 as FQNEAQ (reference sequence). Trimming left V 5 bases short and J 0 bases short, with 22 bases between. The length of the CDR3 is 18 residues. In DNA form, the CDR3 reads TGTGCCAGCAGCCCCATTCAGCCGGGACGGAAGATGAACACTGAAGCTTTCTTT. Translating gives CASSPIQPGRKMNTEAFF.

This clonotype was detected a few times. J is TRBJ2-5 and V is TRBV20-1, with 9 nucleotides matching TRBD2. V lost 0 bases to trimming and J lost 3 bases; unmatched junction nucleotides: 8. The CDR3 covers 16 residues. Germline-derived CDR1 and CDR2 are DFQATT and SNEGSKA (reference sequence). CDR3 sequence: CSARDSDSGGKETQYF. The CDR3 DNA reads as TGCAGTGCTAGAGATTCGGACAGCGGGGGGAAAGAGACCCAGTACTTC.

This clonotype showed up many times. This chain joins TRBV7-9 and TRBJ2-7; D is perhaps TRBD1 (5 bases). Trimming removed 5 bases from V and 5 bases from J, with 13 bases in between. This CDR3 is 13 amino acids long. From germline, CDR1 is SEHNR and CDR2 FQNEAQ (reference sequence). The chain's CDR3 is CASSPKTVDEQYF. DNA for the CDR3: TGTGCCAGCAGCCCGAAGACAGTCGACGAGCAGTACTTC.

This chain joins TRBV20-1 and TRBJ2-7; perhaps TRBD2 as D (5 bases). Germline V gene data show CDR1 as DFQATT and CDR2 as SNEGSKA (reference sequence). This CDR3 contains 10 residues. V lost 6 bases and J lost 10, with 13 bases in between. The DNA for the CDR3 is TGCAGTGCGGAGGTCCCGGGACAGTACTTC. It is translated as CSAEVPGQYF.

This clonotype was observed at least ten times. The rearrangement links TRBV2 to TRBJ1-1; D gene ambiguous. Deletions cut 5 bases from V and 5 bases from J, with 12 bases between. The CDR3 loop spans 13 amino acids. Looked up from germline, CDR1 is SNHLY and CDR2 is FYNNEI. CDR3 sequence (DNA): TGTGCCAGCAGTAGGACCGACGGGACTGAAGCTTTCTTT. Encoded protein: CASSRTDGTEAFF.

This clonotype came up many times. This chain's CDR3 is CATSRVGAYGYTF. The CDR3 DNA is TGTGCCACCAGCAGAGTTGGGGCTTATGGCTACACCTTC. The chain carries TRBV15 and TRBJ1-2; D possibly corresponds to TRBD1 (5 bases). Germline lookup yields CDR1 LNHNV and CDR2 YYDKDF (reference sequence). V lost 1 base to trimming and J lost 5 bases, with 8 bases between them. The CDR3 runs to 13 residues.

Turning to this clonotype: It is likely a read error, because the conserved phenylalanine at the end of the CDR3 is missing. The DNA is omitted, as the CDR3 cannot be located on it reliably, and the CDR3 follows TCRdb's listing. The chain carries TRBV9 and TRBJ2-7; the D call in the table, TRBD1, was not verified against the DNA. Per the germline V gene, CDR1 is SGDLS and CDR2 is YYNGEE. The CDR3 adds up to 8 amino acids, both ends counted. The chain's CDR3 is CASSQGVQ.

The gene calls are TRBV29-1 and TRBJ2-2; TRBD1 agrees at 9 bases. The CDR3 length is 15 residues. Germline CDR1 reads SQVTM; CDR2 reads ANQGSEA. V gave up 5 bases and J gave up 5 bases; unmatched junction bases: 9. The CDR3: CSVRETGGRTGELFF. CDR3 nucleotide sequence: TGCAGCGTTAGGGAGACAGGGGGTCGGACCGGGGAGCTGTTTTTT.

This clonotype has more than one count but fewer than ten. The genes are TRBV7-9 and TRBJ1-2; D not resolved. V shed 7 bases and J shed 0 bases, with 12 bases lying between them. CDR1 and CDR2 from the germline V gene are SEHNR and FQNEAQ (reference sequence). This CDR3 comprises 14 residues. The CDR3 reads CASTEQGANYGYTF. CDR3 coding DNA: TGTGCCAGCACCGAACAAGGAGCTAACTATGGCTACACCTTC.